Listed below are T cell receptor beta chains from one sample, sequenced in a study of read filtering for tumor transcriptome and immune sequencing. TCRdb reprocessed the reads with MiXCR, giving one entry per CDR3 protein. Seen here are 30,000 to 35,000 distinct CDR3 sequences, roughly 20% observed once, and the top ten hold 15% to 20%. The material sequenced was a population of CD138-negative cells sorted from bone marrow. The receptors originated from a donor aged 40 or over with multiple myeloma. Both conserved end residues are part of each CDR3.

CDR3: CSTLGGLHTDTQYF; V: TRBV29-1; J: TRBJ2-3
CDR3: CASRAPTGELFF; V: TRBV28; J: TRBJ2-2
CDR3: CASSPLSWDGSNQPQHF; V: TRBV18; J: TRBJ1-5
CDR3: CASSTTRGAGNEQFF; V: TRBV6-5; J: TRBJ2-1
CDR3: CASSPSKTGELFF; V: TRBV19; J: TRBJ2-2
CDR3: CASSPTRTGGEKLFF; V: TRBV28; J: TRBJ1-4
CDR3: CATSDFAGTGELFF; V: TRBV24-1; J: TRBJ2-2
CDR3: CASSIMTELNTEAFF; V: TRBV19; J: TRBJ1-1
CDR3: CASSTLQGTDTQYF; V: TRBV6-1; J: TRBJ2-3
CDR3: CASRDWSEQFF; V: TRBV19; J: TRBJ2-1
CDR3: CASSLAHGNEQFF; V: TRBV5-4; J: TRBJ2-1
CDR3: CSVVRAYAETQYF; V: TRBV29-1; J: TRBJ2-5
CDR3: CASSLASSGRRKNEQFF; V: TRBV7-2; J: TRBJ2-1
CDR3: CSAYGTENQPQHF; V: TRBV20-1; J: TRBJ1-5
CDR3: CASSPSGADYGYTF; V: TRBV18; J: TRBJ1-2